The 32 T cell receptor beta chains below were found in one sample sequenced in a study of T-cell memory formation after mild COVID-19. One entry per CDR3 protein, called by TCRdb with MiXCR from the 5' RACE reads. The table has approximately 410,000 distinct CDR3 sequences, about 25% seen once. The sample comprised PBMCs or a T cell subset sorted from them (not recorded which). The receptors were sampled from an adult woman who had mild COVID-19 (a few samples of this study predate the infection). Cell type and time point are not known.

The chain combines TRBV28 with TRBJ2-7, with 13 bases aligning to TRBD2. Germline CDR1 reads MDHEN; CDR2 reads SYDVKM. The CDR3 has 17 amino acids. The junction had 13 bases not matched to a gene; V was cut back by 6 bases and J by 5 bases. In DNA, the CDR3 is TGTGCCAGCAGACCGAGAGCTGGGACTAGCGGGAACAACGAGCAGTACTTC. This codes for CASRPRAGTSGNNEQYF.

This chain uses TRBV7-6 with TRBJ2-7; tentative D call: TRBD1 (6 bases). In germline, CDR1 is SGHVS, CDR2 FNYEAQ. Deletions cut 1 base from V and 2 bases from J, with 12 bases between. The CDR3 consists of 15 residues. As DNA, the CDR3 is TGTGCCAGCAGCTTAGAGGGGGACGACACCTACGAGCAGTACTTC. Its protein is CASSLEGDDTYEQYF.

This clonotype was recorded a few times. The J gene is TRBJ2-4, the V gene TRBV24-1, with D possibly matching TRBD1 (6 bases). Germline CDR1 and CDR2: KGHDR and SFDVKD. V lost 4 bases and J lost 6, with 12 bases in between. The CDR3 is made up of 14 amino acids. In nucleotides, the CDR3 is TGTGCCACCAGTGACCAGGGGTATGGAAACATTCAGTACTTC. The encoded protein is CATSDQGYGNIQYF.

The CDR3 DNA sequence: TGTGCCAGCAGCGTGGCGGCAGGGACGATTTATGAGCAGTTCTTC. It encodes CASSVAAGTIYEQFF. The rearrangement links TRBV9 to TRBJ2-1; D could derive from TRBD1 or TRBD2 (5 bases each). V was shortened by 2 bases and J by 8 bases, with 17 bases between the two germline ends. From germline, CDR1 is SGDLS and CDR2 YYNGEE. The CDR3 is 15 amino acids.

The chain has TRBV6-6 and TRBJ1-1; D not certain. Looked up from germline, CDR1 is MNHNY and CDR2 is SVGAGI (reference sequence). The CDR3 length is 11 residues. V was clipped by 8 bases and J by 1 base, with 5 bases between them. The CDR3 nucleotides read TGTGCCAGCCTGAAGAACACTGAAGCTTTCTTT. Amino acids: CASLKNTEAFF.

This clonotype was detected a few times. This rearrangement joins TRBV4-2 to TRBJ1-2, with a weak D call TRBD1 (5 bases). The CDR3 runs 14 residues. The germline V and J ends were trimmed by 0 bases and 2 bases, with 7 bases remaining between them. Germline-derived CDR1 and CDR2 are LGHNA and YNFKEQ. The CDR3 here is CASSQDRANYGYTF. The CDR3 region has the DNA TGTGCCAGCAGCCAAGACAGGGCCAACTATGGCTACACCTTC.

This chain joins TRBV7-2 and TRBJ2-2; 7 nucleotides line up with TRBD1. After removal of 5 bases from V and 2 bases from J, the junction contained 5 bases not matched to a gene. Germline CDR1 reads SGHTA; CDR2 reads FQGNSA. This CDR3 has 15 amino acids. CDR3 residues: CASSLDRANTGELFF. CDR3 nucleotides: TGTGCCAGCAGCCTCGACAGGGCCAACACCGGGGAGCTGTTTTTT.

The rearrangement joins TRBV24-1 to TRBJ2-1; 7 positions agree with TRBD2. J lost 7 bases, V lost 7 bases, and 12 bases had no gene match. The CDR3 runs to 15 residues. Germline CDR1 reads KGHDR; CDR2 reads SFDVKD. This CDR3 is CATSRSKRDLNEQFF. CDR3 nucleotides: TGTGCCACCAGCCGCTCTAAGCGGGATCTGAATGAGCAGTTCTTC.

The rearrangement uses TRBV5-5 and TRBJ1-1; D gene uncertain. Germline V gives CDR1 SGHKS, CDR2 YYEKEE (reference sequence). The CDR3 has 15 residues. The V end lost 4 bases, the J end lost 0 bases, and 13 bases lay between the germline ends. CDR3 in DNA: TGTGCCAGCAGCATCTATCCTAATATGAACACTGAAGCTTTCTTT. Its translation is CASSIYPNMNTEAFF.

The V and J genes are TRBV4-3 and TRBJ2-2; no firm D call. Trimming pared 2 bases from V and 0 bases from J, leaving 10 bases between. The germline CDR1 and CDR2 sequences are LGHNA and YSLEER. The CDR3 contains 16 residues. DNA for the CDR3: TGCGCCAGCAGCCAAAGGTCTTCAGCGAACACCGGGGAGCTGTTTTTT. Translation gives CASSQRSSANTGELFF.

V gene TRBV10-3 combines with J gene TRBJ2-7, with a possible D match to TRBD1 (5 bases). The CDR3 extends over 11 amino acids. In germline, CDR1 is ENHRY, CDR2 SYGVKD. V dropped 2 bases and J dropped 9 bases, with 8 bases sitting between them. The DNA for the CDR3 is TGTGCCATCAGTGAGGGAGACAGGCAGTACTTC. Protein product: CAISEGDRQYF.

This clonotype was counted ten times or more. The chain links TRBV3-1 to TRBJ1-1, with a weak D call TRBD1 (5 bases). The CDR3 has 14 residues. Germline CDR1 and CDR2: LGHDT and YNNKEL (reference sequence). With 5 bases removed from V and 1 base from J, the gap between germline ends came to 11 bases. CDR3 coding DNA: TGTGCCAGCAGCTTGCGGGGACGGAACACTGAAGCTTTCTTT. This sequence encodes CASSLRGRNTEAFF. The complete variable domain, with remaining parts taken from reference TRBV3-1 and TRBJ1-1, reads DTAVSQTPKYLVTQMGNDKSIKCEQNLGHDTMYWYKQDSKKFLKIMFSYNNKELIINETVPNRFSPKSPDKAHLNLHINSLELGDSAVYFCASSLRGRNTEAFFGQGTRLTVV.

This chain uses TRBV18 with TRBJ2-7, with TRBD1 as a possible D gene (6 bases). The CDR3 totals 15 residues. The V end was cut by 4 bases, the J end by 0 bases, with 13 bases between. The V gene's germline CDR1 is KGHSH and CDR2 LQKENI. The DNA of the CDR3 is TGTGCCAGCTCACAGGGACATTTGGGCTCCTACGAGCAGTACTTC. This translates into CASSQGHLGSYEQYF.

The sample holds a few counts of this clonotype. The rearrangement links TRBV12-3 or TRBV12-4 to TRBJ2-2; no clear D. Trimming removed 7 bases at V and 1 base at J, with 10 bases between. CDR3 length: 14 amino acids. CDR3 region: CASTRSRNTGELFF. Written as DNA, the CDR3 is TGTGCCAGCACCCGAAGTCGGAACACCGGGGAGCTGTTTTTT.

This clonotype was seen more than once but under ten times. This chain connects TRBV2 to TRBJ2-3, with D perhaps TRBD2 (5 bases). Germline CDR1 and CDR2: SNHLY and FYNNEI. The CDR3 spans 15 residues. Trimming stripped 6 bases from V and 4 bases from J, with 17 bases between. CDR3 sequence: CASRLGTRTPDTQYF. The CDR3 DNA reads TGTGCCAGCAGATTGGGCACTAGGACTCCAGATACGCAGTATTTT.

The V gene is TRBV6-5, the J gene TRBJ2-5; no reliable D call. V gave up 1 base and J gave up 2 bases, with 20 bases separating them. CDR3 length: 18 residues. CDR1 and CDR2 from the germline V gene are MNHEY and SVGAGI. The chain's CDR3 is CASSYWRRPVPCQETQYF. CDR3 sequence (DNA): TGTGCCAGCAGTTACTGGCGACGTCCCGTACCCTGTCAAGAGACCCAGTACTTC.

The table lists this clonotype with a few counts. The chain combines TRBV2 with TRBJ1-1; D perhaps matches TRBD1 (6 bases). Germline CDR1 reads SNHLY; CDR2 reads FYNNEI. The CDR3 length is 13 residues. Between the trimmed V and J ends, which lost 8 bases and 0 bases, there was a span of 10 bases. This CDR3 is CASRRTVNTEAFF. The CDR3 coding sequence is TGTGCCAGCCGAAGGACAGTGAACACTGAAGCTTTCTTT.

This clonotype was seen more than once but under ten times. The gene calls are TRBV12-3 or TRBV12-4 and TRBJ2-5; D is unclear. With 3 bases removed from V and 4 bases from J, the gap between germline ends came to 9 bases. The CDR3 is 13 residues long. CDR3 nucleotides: TGTGCCAGCAGTTTCGACCAGGCAGAGACCCAGTACTTC. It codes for CASSFDQAETQYF.

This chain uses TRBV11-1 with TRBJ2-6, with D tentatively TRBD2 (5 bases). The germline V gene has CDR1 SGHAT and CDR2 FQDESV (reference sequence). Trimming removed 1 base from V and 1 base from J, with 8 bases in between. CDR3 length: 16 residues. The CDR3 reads CASSLVPGSGANVLTF. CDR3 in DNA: TGTGCCAGCAGCTTAGTCCCGGGATCTGGGGCCAACGTCCTGACTTTC.

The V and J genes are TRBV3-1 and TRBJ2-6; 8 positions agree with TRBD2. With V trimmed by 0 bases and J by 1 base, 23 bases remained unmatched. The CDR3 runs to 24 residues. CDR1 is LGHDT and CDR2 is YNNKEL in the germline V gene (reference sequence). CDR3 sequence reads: CASSQDATVGGGPLHFSGANVLTF. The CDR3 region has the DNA TGTGCCAGCAGCCAAGATGCGACGGTCGGCGGGGGGCCACTCCATTTTTCTGGGGCCAACGTCCTGACTTTC.

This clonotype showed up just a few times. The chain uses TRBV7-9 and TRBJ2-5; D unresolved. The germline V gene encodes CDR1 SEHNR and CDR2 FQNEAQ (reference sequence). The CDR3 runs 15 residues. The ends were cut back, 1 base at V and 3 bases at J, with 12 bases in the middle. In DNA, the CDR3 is TGTGCCAGCAGCTTAGGCAGGCGCGAAGAAGAGACCCAGTACTTC. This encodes CASSLGRREEETQYF.

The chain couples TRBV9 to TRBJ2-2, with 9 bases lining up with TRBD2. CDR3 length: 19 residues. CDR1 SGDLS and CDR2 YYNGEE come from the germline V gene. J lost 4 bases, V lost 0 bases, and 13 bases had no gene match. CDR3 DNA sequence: TGTGCCAGCAGCGTAGTTGGCGGGGGGGTGTTTATCGGCACCGGGGAGCTGTTTTTT. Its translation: CASSVVGGGVFIGTGELFF.

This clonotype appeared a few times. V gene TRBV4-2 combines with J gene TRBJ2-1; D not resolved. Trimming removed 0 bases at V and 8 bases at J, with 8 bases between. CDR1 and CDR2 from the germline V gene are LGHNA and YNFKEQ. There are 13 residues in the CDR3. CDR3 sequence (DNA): TGTGCCAGCAGCCAAGATTATGGGTATGAGCAGTTCTTC. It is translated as CASSQDYGYEQFF.

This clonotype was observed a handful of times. This chain's CDR3 is CASPSEPQHF. In DNA form, the CDR3 reads TGCGCCAGCCCCTCGGAGCCCCAGCATTTT. The chain combines TRBV23-1 with TRBJ1-5; D call uncertain. TRBV23-1 is noted as an ORF with a role that remains uncertain. The V and J ends lost 8 bases and 8 bases respectively, with 7 bases between them. The CDR3 is 10 residues long.

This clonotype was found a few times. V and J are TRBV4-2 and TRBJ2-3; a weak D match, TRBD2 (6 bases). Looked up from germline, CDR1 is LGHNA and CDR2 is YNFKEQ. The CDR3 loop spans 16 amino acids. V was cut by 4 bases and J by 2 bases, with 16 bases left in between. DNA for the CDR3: TGTGCCAGCAGCCCCGGAAATAGCGGACCCACAGATACGCAGTATTTT. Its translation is CASSPGNSGPTDTQYF.

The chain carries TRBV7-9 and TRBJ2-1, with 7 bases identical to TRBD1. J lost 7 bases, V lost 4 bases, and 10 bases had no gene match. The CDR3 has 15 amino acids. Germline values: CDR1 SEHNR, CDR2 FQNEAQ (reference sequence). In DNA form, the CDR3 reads TGTGCCAGCAGCTCCCGGGACAGCTTACGGAATGAGCAGTTCTTC. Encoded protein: CASSSRDSLRNEQFF.

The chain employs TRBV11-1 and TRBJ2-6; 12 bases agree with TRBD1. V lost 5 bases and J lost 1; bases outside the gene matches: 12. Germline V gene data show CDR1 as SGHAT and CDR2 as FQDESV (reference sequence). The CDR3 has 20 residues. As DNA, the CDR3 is TGTGCCAGCAGCCCTAGGCCCCGGGACAGGGGGCGTTCTGGGGCCAACGTCCTGACTTTC. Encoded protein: CASSPRPRDRGRSGANVLTF.

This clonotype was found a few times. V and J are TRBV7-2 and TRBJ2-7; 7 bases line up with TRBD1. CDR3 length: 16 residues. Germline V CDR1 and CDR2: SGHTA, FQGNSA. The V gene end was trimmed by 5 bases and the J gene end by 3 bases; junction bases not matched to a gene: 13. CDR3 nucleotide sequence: TGTGCCAGCAGCCGCACCGGGGACAGTTCTTTCTACGAGCAGTACTTC. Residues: CASSRTGDSSFYEQYF.

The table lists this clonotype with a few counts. The CDR3 DNA reads as TGTGCCAGCAGACGACCGGGACAGGGGGCTCTCGGCTACACCTTC. Residues: CASRRPGQGALGYTF. The rearrangement uses TRBV6-5 and TRBJ1-2; TRBD1 agrees at 12 bases. With 6 bases clipped from V and 8 bases from J, the junction kept 10 bases outside the gene matches. Germline V lookup: CDR1 MNHEY, CDR2 SVGAGI. This CDR3 is 15 amino acids long.

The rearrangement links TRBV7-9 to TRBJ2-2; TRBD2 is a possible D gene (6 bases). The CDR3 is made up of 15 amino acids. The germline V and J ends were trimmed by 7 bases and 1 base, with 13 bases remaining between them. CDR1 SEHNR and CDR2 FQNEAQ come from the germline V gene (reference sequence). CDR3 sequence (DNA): TGTGCCAGCACCCTGGGACTCTTGAACACCGGGGAGCTGTTTTTT. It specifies CASTLGLLNTGELFF.

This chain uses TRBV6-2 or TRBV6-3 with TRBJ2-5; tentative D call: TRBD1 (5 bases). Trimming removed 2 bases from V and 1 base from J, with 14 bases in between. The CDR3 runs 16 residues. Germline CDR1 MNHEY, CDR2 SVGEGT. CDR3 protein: CASSYDRQYGQETQYF. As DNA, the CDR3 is TGTGCCAGCAGTTACGATAGACAGTACGGCCAAGAGACCCAGTACTTC.

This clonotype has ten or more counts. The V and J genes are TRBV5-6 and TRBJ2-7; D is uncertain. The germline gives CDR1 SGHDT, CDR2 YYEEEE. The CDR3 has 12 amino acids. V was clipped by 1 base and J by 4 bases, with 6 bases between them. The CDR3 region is CASSLPGYEQYF. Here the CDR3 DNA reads TGTGCCAGCAGCTTGCCCGGATACGAGCAGTACTTC.